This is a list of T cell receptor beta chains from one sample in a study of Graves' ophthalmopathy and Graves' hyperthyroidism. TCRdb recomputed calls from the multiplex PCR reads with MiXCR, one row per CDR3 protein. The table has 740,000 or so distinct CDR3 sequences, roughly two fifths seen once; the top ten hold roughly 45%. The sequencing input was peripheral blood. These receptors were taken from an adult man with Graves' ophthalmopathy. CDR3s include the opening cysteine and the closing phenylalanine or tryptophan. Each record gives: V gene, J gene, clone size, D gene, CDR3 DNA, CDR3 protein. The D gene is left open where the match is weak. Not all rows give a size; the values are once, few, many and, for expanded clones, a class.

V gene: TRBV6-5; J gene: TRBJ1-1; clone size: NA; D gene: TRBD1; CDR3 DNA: TGTGCCAGCAGTTACTCGTGGACAGGCTACACTGAAGCTTTCTTT; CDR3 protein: CASSYSWTGYTEAFF
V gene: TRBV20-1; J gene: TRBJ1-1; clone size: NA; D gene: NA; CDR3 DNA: TGCAGTGCTAGAGAGGCAGGGAAGAACACTGAAGCTTTCTTT; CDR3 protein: CSAREAGKNTEAFF
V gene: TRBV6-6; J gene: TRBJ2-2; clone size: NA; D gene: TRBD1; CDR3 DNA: TGTGCCAGCAGAGAAAACAGGGGGACCGGGGAGCTGTTTTTT; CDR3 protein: CASRENRGTGELFF
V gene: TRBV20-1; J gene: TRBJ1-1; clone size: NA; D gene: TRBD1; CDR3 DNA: TGCAGTGCTAGAGATGGAACAGGGGTGGCTGAAGCTTTCTTT; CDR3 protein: CSARDGTGVAEAFF
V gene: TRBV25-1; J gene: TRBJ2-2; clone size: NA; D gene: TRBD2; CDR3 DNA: TGTGCCAGCTGTATAGCGGGAGGGATAACCGGGGAGCTGTTTTTT; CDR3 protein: CASCIAGGITGELFF
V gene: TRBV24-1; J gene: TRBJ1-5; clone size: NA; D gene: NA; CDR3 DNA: TGTGCCAGCAGTTACGCGGCAGGGAATCAGCCCCAGCATTTT; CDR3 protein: CASSYAAGNQPQHF
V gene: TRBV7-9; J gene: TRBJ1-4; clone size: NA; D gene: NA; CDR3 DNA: TGTGCCAGCAGCTTAGCGTCGGGTGAAAAACTGTTTTTT; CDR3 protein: CASSLASGEKLFF
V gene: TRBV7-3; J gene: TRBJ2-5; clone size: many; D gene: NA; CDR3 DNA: TGTGCCAGCAGCCAAAGCCACCAGGAGACCCAGTACTTC; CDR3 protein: CASSQSHQETQYF
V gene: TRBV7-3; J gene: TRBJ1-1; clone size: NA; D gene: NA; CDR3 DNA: TGTGCCAGCAGGTTGTCTAACACTGAAGCTTTCTTT; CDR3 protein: CASRLSNTEAFF
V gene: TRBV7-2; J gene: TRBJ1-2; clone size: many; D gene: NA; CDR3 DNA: TGTGCCAGCAGCTTACAGGGCTCTAACTATGGCTACACCTTC; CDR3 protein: CASSLQGSNYGYTF
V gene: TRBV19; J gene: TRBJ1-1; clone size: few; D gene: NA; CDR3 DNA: TGTGCCAGTAACATTAACGGGGCGAACACTGAAGCTTTCTTT; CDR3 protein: CASNINGANTEAFF
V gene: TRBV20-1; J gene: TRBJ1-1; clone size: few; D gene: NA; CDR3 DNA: TGCAGTGCTAGCCAAGGGCGCCAAGGCAGCGACACTGAAGCTTTCTTT; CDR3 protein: CSASQGRQGSDTEAFF
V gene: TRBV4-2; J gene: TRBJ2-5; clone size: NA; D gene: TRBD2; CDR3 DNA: TGTGCCAGCAGCCAGGGTGTAGCGGGGTCGCAAGAGACCCAGTACTTC; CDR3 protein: CASSQGVAGSQETQYF
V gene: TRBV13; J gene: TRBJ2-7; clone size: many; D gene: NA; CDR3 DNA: TGTGCCAGCAGTCGCAGACAAACGATAAACTACGAGCAGTACTTC; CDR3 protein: CASSRRQTINYEQYF
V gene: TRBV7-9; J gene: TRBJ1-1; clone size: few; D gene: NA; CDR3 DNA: TGTGCCAGCAGCTTAGCAATTAGTGGGAACACTGAAGCTTTCTTT; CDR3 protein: CASSLAISGNTEAFF
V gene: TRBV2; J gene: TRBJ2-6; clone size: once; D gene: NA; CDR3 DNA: TGTGCCAGCAGTGAAGGTCGTGTCAGGGGAAGAGAGAGCACTGAGGCTTTC; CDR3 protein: CASSEGRVRGRESTEAF
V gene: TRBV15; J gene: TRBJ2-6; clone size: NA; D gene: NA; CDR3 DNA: TGTGCCGCCAGCAGACACTCTGGGGCCAACGTCCTGACTTTC; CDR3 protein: CAASRHSGANVLTF
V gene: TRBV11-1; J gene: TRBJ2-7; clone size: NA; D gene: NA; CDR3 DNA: TGTGCCTGGAGTGTAGGCAGGGCGAGCTCCTACGAGCAGTACTTC; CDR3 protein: CAWSVGRASSYEQYF
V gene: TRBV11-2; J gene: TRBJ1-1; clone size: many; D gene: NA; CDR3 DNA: TGTGCCAGCAGCTCATGGGTAAACACTGAAGCTTTCTTT; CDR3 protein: CASSSWVNTEAFF
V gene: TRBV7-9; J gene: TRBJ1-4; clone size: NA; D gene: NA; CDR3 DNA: TGTGCCAGCAACGTCCTAGGAAAACTGTTTTTT; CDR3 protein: CASNVLGKLFF
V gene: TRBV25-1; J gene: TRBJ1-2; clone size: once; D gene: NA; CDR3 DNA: TGTGCCTGCAGTGCCTTCCGGGACGCTAACTATGGCTACACCTTC; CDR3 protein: CACSAFRDANYGYTF
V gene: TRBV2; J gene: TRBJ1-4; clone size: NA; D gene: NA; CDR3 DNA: TGTGCCAGCAGCTACCGGGCCCTTAGGGGGGAAAAACTGTTTTTT; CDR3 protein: CASSYRALRGEKLFF
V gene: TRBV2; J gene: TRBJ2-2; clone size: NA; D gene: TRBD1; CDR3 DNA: TGTGCCAGCATACAGGGGGCGCACACCGGGGAGCTGTTTTTT; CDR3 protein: CASIQGAHTGELFF
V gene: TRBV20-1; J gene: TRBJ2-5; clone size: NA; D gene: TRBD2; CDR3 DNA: TGCAGTGCTAGTACCGGCGGGGGGGCCGGAGAGACCCAGTACTTC; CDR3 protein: CSASTGGGAGETQYF
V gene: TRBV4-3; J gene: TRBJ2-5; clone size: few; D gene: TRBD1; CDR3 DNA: TGCGCCAGCAGCCAAGTAAGGGGGCAGGGCCACGAGACCCAGTACTTC; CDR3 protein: CASSQVRGQGHETQYF
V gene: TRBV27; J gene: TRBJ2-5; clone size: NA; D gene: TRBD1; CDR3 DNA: TGTGCCGGCCCGGATCTTGACAGGGAAACGGAGACCCAGTACTTC; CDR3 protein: CAGPDLDRETETQYF
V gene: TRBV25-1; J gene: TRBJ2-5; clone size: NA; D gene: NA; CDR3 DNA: TGTGCCAGCAGTGATAGTGGTGAAGAGACCCAGTACTTC; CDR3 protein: CASSDSGEETQYF
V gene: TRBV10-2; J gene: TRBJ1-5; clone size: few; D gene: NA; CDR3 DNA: TGCGCCAGCAGCCAAGATACCTCTGAATATCAGCCCCAGCATTTT; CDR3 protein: CASSQDTSEYQPQHF
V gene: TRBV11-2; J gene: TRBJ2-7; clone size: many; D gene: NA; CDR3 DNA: TGTGCCAGCAGCTCGGGGAGCGAGCAGTACTTC; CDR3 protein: CASSSGSEQYF